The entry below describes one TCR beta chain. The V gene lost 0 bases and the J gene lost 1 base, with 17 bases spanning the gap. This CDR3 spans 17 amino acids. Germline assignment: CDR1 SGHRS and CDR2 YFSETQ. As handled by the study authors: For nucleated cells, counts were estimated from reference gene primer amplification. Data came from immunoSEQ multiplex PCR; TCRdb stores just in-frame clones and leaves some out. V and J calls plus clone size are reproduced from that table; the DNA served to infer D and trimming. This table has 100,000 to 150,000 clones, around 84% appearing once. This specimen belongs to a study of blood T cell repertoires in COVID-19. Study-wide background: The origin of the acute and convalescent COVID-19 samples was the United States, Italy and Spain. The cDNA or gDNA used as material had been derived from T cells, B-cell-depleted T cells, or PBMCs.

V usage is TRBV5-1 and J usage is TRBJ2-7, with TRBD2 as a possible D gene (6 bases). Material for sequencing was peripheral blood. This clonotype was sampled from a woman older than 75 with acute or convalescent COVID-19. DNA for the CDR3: TGCGCCAGCAGCTTGGAGGGCGGGATCAGCGGGTCCTACGAGCAGTACTTC. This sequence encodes CASSLEGGISGSYEQYF.